The clone carrying this T cell receptor (beta chain) came up many times. Its antigen is not known. The CDR3 extends over 16 amino acids. The V segment lost 8 bases and the J segment 8 bases; nucleotides outside the gene matches: 14. Germline lookup yields CDR1 ENHRY and CDR2 SYGVKD. These data come from a study of T cells in Graves' hyperthyroidism and ophthalmopathy. Background on the study: Peripheral blood sampling occurred at initial diagnosis, before any treatment.

Study-wide results and caveats: Most thyroid clonotypes expanded above 0.001 appeared in blood too.

Regions amplified from RNA transcripts were the TCR beta CDR3 regions. HTBI primers were used for first-round RT-PCR of the TCR CDR3. Via MiXCR, TCRdb re-called the multiplex PCR reads, giving one row per CDR3 protein. In the table there are some 320,000 distinct CDR3 sequences, roughly 13% of which are singletons. The J gene is TRBJ2-3, the V gene TRBV10-3, with 12 bases identical to TRBD2. The origin of this receptor is a woman aged 40 to 49 with Graves' ophthalmopathy. Sequencing was performed on blood. The CDR3 reads CAIGGKTGLAGSTQYF. Here the CDR3 DNA reads TGTGCCATCGGGGGAAAGACGGGACTAGCGGGTTCTACGCAGTATTTT.